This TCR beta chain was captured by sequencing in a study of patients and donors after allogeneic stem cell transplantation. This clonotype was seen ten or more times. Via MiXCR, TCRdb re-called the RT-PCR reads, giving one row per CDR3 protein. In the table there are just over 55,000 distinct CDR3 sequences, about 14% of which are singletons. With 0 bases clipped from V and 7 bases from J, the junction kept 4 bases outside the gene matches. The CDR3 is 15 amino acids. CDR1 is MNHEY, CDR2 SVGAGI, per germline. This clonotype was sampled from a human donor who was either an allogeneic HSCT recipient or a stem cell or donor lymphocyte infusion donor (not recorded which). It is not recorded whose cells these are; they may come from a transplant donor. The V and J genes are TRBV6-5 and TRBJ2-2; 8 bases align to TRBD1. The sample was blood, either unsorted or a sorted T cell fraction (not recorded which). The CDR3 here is CASSYSGQANGELFF. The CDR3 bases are TGTGCCAGCAGTTACTCGGGACAGGCCAACGGGGAGCTGTTTTTT.